Following are 30 T cell receptor beta chains from one sample sequenced in a study of T cell responses to AZD1222 COVID-19 vaccine. The assay was immunoSEQ multiplex PCR, and TCRdb's table has in-frame clones only and misses some. The sample lists 130,000 to 150,000 clones; around 84% were seen once. Here the sequenced sample was peripheral blood, taken 28 days after the second AZD1222 dose. The receptors come from an adult who received the AZD1222 COVID-19 vaccine.

This sequence joins TRBV27 and TRBJ1-1, with TRBD1 matching over 7 bases. Germline lookup yields CDR1 MNHEY and CDR2 SMNVEV (reference sequence). This CDR3 contains 14 residues. J lost 4 bases, V lost 5 bases, and 7 bases had no gene match. The CDR3 is CASSLQGGATEAFF. CDR3 nucleotide sequence: TGTGCCAGCAGTCTCCAGGGGGGGGCCACTGAAGCTTTCTTT.

The J gene is TRBJ1-1, the V gene TRBV27; maybe TRBD1 (5 bases). Trimming took off 6 bases at V and 6 bases at J, with 17 bases between the two ends. Germline CDR1 MNHEY, CDR2 SMNVEV (reference sequence). CDR3 size: 14 residues. CDR3 in DNA: TGTGCCAGCAGCGTAAACGGGGGTGCCCCTGAAGCTTTCTTT. It is translated as CASSVNGGAPEAFF.

The chain links TRBV30 to TRBJ1-6; TRBD1 is a possible D gene (5 bases). This CDR3 is 13 amino acids long. Between the trimmed V and J ends, which lost 8 bases and 7 bases, there was a span of 15 bases. In germline, CDR1 is GTSNPN, CDR2 SVGIG (reference sequence). CDR3 protein: CARTAGGNSPLHF. CDR3 coding DNA: TGTGCCCGGACCGCGGGGGGAAATTCACCCCTCCACTTT.

This chain joins TRBV7-6 and TRBJ1-5; no reliable D call. In germline, CDR1 is SGHVS, CDR2 FNYEAQ. The CDR3 covers 16 residues. V lost 5 bases to trimming and J lost 3 bases, with 17 bases between them. Written as DNA, the CDR3 is TGTGCCAGCAGCCCCATGTTACCACTAACCAATCAGCCCCAGCATTTT. This encodes CASSPMLPLTNQPQHF.

This rearrangement joins TRBV4-2 to TRBJ1-6; D might be TRBD1 (5 bases). There are 16 residues in the CDR3. The V gene lost 7 bases and the J gene lost 2 bases, with 15 bases spanning the gap. Germline-derived CDR1 and CDR2 are LGHNA and YNFKEQ. The CDR3 region is CASTTGGATYNSPLHF. For the CDR3, the DNA is TGTGCCAGCACCACAGGAGGGGCGACCTATAATTCACCCCTCCACTTT.

The chain recombines TRBV29-1 with TRBJ1-5, with 11 bases lining up with TRBD1. The length of the CDR3 is 16 residues. Germline lookup yields CDR1 SQVTM and CDR2 ANQGSEA. V shed 1 base, J shed 1 base, and the junction held 3 bases outside the gene matches. In DNA form, the CDR3 reads TGCAGCGTTGAAGGGGGACAGGGGGTGAGCAATCAGCCCCAGCATTTT. Translated: CSVEGGQGVSNQPQHF.

J is TRBJ2-3 and V is TRBV7-2; 7 bases are a match to TRBD2. CDR3 size: 15 residues. J lost 4 bases, V lost 1 base, and 5 bases had no gene match. The germline CDR1 and CDR2 sequences are SGHTA and FQGNSA. The CDR3 spells CASSLGTRDADTQYF. The CDR3 DNA reads as TGTGCCAGCAGCTTAGGGACTAGAGATGCAGATACGCAGTATTTT.

V gene TRBV5-1 combines with J gene TRBJ2-3; 16 positions match TRBD2. V lost 4 bases, J lost 2 bases, and 7 bases stayed unmatched. The length of the CDR3 is 18 residues. Germline CDR1 is SGHRS and CDR2 is YFSETQ. CDR3 residues: CASSTGTSGGAYTDTQYF. CDR3 coding DNA: TGCGCCAGCAGCACCGGGACTAGCGGGGGGGCCTACACAGATACGCAGTATTTT.

The rearrangement joins TRBV7-6 to TRBJ1-5; D call uncertain. CDR3 length: 13 residues. Trimming took off 2 bases at V and 2 bases at J, with 4 bases between the two ends. Germline CDR1 and CDR2: SGHVS and FNYEAQ. CDR3 nucleotides: TGTGCCAGCAGCTTATCTGGCAATCAGCCCCAGCATTTT. This codes for CASSLSGNQPQHF.

This rearrangement joins TRBV6-5 to TRBJ2-5; D ambiguous. Germline CDR1 and CDR2: MNHEY and SVGAGI. The CDR3 spans 14 residues. The ends were cut back, 4 bases at V and 2 bases at J, with 11 bases in the middle. CDR3 bases: TGTGCCAGCAGTTCCCCCGGCCATCAAGAGACCCAGTACTTC. Translated, it gives CASSSPGHQETQYF.

This clone has more than one count but fewer than ten. The chain combines TRBV28 with TRBJ1-1; 9 bases line up with TRBD1. Germline loops: CDR1 MDHEN, CDR2 SYDVKM. The CDR3 is 19 residues long. Germline trimming cut 7 bases from V and 1 base from J; bases unmatched to any gene: 19. In nucleotides, the CDR3 is TGTGCCAGCATTGGAAGTAGGTTGGGACAGGGTTTTCGGAACACTGAAGCTTTCTTT. Residues: CASIGSRLGQGFRNTEAFF. Together with reference TRBV28 and TRBJ1-1, the CDR3 gives the full variable domain: DVKVTQSSRYLVKRTGEKVFLECVQDMDHENMFWYRQDPGLGLRLIYFSYDVKMKEKGDIPEGYSVSREKKERFSLILESASTNQTSMYLCASIGSRLGQGFRNTEAFFGQGTRLTVV.

The chain employs TRBV7-8 and TRBJ2-1; TRBD1 aligns across 7 bases. Germline V gives CDR1 SGHVS, CDR2 FQNEAQ. CDR3 size: 16 residues. The V segment lost 0 bases and the J segment 8 bases; nucleotides outside the gene matches: 10. CDR3 residues: CASSLASVRQGDEQFF. In DNA, the CDR3 is TGTGCCAGCAGCTTAGCGTCGGTCAGGCAGGGGGATGAGCAGTTCTTC.

The chain joins TRBV5-8 to TRBJ2-7; 9 positions agree with TRBD1. The trim removed 2 bases at V and 6 bases at J, leaving 9 bases unmatched. This CDR3 has 15 residues. Germline assignment: CDR1 SGHTS and CDR2 YDEGEE. CDR3 residues: CASSFTGTGISEQYF. In nucleotides, the CDR3 is TGTGCCAGCAGCTTCACCGGGACAGGGATTTCCGAGCAGTACTTC.

The chain recombines TRBV18 with TRBJ1-5; D is uncertain. The length of the CDR3 is 16 residues. Trimming shortened V by 0 bases and J by 0 bases, and 9 bases separated the two germline ends. Germline lookup yields CDR1 KGHSH and CDR2 LQKENI. The CDR3 sequence: CASSPPGSDSNQPQHF. In DNA form, the CDR3 reads TGTGCCAGCTCACCACCAGGGTCGGATAGCAATCAGCCCCAGCATTTT.

The chain links TRBV27 to TRBJ1-4; tentatively, D is TRBD1 (5 bases). The V and J ends lost 0 bases and 10 bases respectively, with 18 bases between them. This CDR3 has 16 residues. The V gene's germline CDR1 is MNHEY and CDR2 SMNVEV (reference sequence). CDR3 coding DNA: TGTGCCAGCAGTTTATCCTTTGGGACGGTGACAACAAAACTGTTTTTT. It yields the protein CASSLSFGTVTTKLFF.

This chain links TRBV12-3 or TRBV12-4 with TRBJ1-5; D call uncertain. Between the trimmed V and J ends, which lost 3 bases and 4 bases, there was a span of 7 bases. The CDR3 length is 13 residues. This chain's CDR3 is CASSFRSNQPQHF. The CDR3, as DNA: TGTGCCAGCAGTTTCCGGTCGAATCAGCCCCAGCATTTT.

The genes are TRBV7-9 and TRBJ2-2, with 7 bases fitting TRBD2. The CDR3 is 17 amino acids. V gave up 5 bases and J gave up 0 bases; unmatched junction bases: 9. Germline CDR1 and CDR2: SEHNR and FQNEAQ (reference sequence). CDR3 nucleotides: TGTGCCAGCAGCCTAGGGCGGGGAGGGGCGAACACCGGGGAGCTGTTTTTT. It encodes CASSLGRGGANTGELFF.

V usage is TRBV14 and J usage is TRBJ1-6, with TRBD1 identical over 7 bases. CDR1 SGHDN and CDR2 FVKESK come from the germline V gene. The CDR3 extends over 14 amino acids. The V and J ends lost 0 bases and 13 bases, in that order; junction bases with no gene match: 6. CDR3 DNA sequence: TGTGCCAGCAGCCAAGAAACAGGGGTCACCCCCCTCCACTTT. As protein: CASSQETGVTPLHF.

The chain uses TRBV3-1 (or the pseudogene TRBV3-2) and TRBJ1-5; TRBD1 is a possible D gene (5 bases). Deletions cut 1 base from V and 0 bases from J, with 13 bases between. Germline values: CDR1 LGHDT, CDR2 YNNKEL (reference sequence). This CDR3 region has 17 residues. The CDR3 DNA is TGTGCCAGCAGCCAAGGGGGGGGAGGTCTTAGCAATCAGCCCCAGCATTTT. Its protein product is CASSQGGGGLSNQPQHF.

Only one count was recorded for this clone. This chain uses TRBV29-1 with TRBJ2-3; D may be TRBD1 or TRBD2 (5 bases each). Germline V gene sequence: CDR1 SQVTM, CDR2 ANQGSEA. The CDR3 runs 12 residues. Trimming took 6 bases from V and 2 from J, leaving 9 bases between them. The CDR3 is CSVGTLTDTQYF. The DNA for the CDR3 is TGCAGCGTGGGGACCCTCACAGATACGCAGTATTTT.

The V and J genes are TRBV6-5 and TRBJ1-5; 7 bases map to TRBD1. The CDR3 covers 13 residues. CDR1 and CDR2 from the germline V gene are MNHEY and SVGAGI. J lost 9 bases, V lost 0 bases, and 2 bases had no gene match. The CDR3 DNA reads as TGTGCCAGCAGTTACTCGCCAGGGGGGCCCCAGCATTTT. As protein: CASSYSPGGPQHF.

The J gene is TRBJ1-2, the V gene TRBV6-1; D is possibly TRBD1 (6 bases). Germline V gives CDR1 MNHNS, CDR2 SASEGT. V was shortened by 0 bases and J by 4 bases, with 9 bases between the two germline ends. This CDR3 is built from 14 residues. As DNA, the CDR3 is TGTGCCAGCAGTGAAGCCTCGGGGGCCTATGGCTACACCTTC. It is translated as CASSEASGAYGYTF.

This chain uses TRBV15 with TRBJ2-7; D is unresolved. The CDR3 has 13 amino acids. Germline V CDR1 and CDR2: LNHNV, YYDKDF (reference sequence). V lost 0 bases and J 6 bases, leaving 9 bases between the germline ends. The CDR3 sequence: CATSRDKSFEQYF. The DNA for the CDR3 is TGTGCCACCAGCAGAGATAAGTCTTTCGAGCAGTACTTC. The whole variable domain, filled in from reference TRBV15 and TRBJ2-7, reads DAMVIQNPRYQVTQFGKPVTLSCSQTLNHNVMYWYQQKSSQAPKLLFHYYDKDFNNEADTPDNFQSRRPNTSFCFLDIRSPGLGDTAMYLCATSRDKSFEQYFGPGTRLTVT.

The chain uses TRBV5-1 and TRBJ1-2; tentative D call: TRBD1 (5 bases). V gave up 7 bases and J gave up 0 bases, with 19 bases separating them. From germline, CDR1 is SGHRS and CDR2 YFSETQ. This CDR3 is 16 amino acids long. The CDR3 sequence is CASVSARDWTNYGYTF. The CDR3 DNA reads TGCGCCAGCGTCTCAGCCCGGGACTGGACTAACTATGGCTACACCTTC. The complete variable domain, with remaining parts taken from reference TRBV5-1 and TRBJ1-2, reads KAGVTQTPRYLIKTRGQQVTLSCSPISGHRSVSWYQQTPGQGLQFLFEYFSETQRNKGNFPGRFSGRQFSNSRSEMNVSTLELGDSALYLCASVSARDWTNYGYTFGSGTRLTVV.

V is TRBV18 and J is TRBJ2-1; D is unclear. V gave up 3 bases and J gave up 3 bases, with 6 bases separating them. This CDR3 has 13 amino acids. CDR1 KGHSH and CDR2 LQKENI come from the germline V gene. Here the CDR3 reads CASSPSFYNEQFF. As DNA, the CDR3 is TGTGCCAGCTCACCCTCCTTCTACAATGAGCAGTTCTTC.

This rearrangement joins TRBV1 to TRBJ2-7. TRBV1 has pseudogene status. There are 13 residues in the CDR3. Here the CDR3 DNA reads TGCACCAGCAGCGGCCGTGAGGGGGGCGAGCAGTACTTC. This gives the protein CTSSGREGGEQYF.

This clone was detected only once. The chain uses TRBV7-9 and TRBJ1-2, with 7 bases identical to TRBD1. Germline assignment: CDR1 SEHNR and CDR2 FQNEAQ (reference sequence). The CDR3 is 14 amino acids. V was pared by 1 base and J by 7 bases, with 6 bases of the junction left unmatched. Written as DNA, the CDR3 is TGTGCCAGCAGCTTAGAGACCCAGGGGGTTGGCTACACCTTC. This sequence encodes CASSLETQGVGYTF.

This clone is a singleton in its sample. The gene calls are TRBV18 and TRBJ1-2; TRBD1 matches at 10 bases. CDR1 is KGHSH, CDR2 LQKENI, per germline. The CDR3 length is 16 residues. V dropped 5 bases and J dropped 3; count of bases not matched to a gene: 9. Written as DNA, the CDR3 is TGTGCCAGCTCAGAAGACAGGGGGCGCGAAGACTATGGCTACACCTTC. Translated, it gives CASSEDRGREDYGYTF.

The genes are TRBV3-1 (or the pseudogene TRBV3-2) and TRBJ2-1, with D tentatively TRBD1 or TRBD2 (7 bases each). CDR3 length equals 16 residues. Trimming pared 4 bases from V and 1 base from J, leaving 14 bases between. Germline CDR1 is LGHDT and CDR2 is YNNKEL (reference sequence). The CDR3 is CASSPGGGQSYNEQFF. The CDR3 DNA follows: TGTGCCAGCAGCCCAGGGGGAGGGCAATCCTACAATGAGCAGTTCTTC.

This sequence joins TRBV28 and TRBJ1-2; D is undetermined. The CDR3 loop spans 13 amino acids. The germline CDR1 and CDR2 sequences are MDHEN and SYDVKM. Trimming shortened V by 2 bases and J by 4 bases, and 8 bases separated the two germline ends. In nucleotides, the CDR3 is TGTGCCAGCAGTTTAGGCGGGTCCTATGGCTACACCTTC. Translation: CASSLGGSYGYTF.